One sample yielded the 25 T cell receptor beta chains listed below, sequenced in a study of shared clonotypes between healthy human individuals. The protocol was immunoSEQ multiplex PCR, while the TCRdb copy is restricted to in-frame clones and leaves out a portion. The repertoire holds about 870,000 clones, with about 92% as singletons. Terminally differentiated effector memory CD45RA+ cells were excluded by CCR7 positive selection of CD45RO-negative cells. The sequenced sample consisted of naive CD8+ T cells sorted from blood. The receptors shown here come from a young man in good health.

The chain couples TRBV19 to TRBJ2-1, with 7 bases lining up with TRBD1. CDR1 is LNHDA and CDR2 is SQIVND in the germline V gene (reference sequence). This CDR3 spans 15 amino acids. Unmatched junction bases numbered 9, after V lost 5 bases and J lost 5 bases. The CDR3 DNA is TGTGCCAGTAGTCCCATCCTGACAGGGAACAATGAGCAGTTCTTC. Translated, it gives CASSPILTGNNEQFF. The full variable domain, with the rest looked up from reference TRBV19 and TRBJ2-1, is DGGITQSPKYLFRKEGQNVTLSCEQNLNHDAMYWYRQDPGQGLRLIYYSQIVNDFQKGDIAEGYSVSREKKESFPLTVTSAQKNPTAFYLCASSPILTGNNEQFFGPGTRLTVL.

This clone was seen only once. The rearrangement links TRBV10-3 to TRBJ2-7; unclear D gene. The CDR3 has 13 amino acids. The V gene's germline CDR1 is ENHRY and CDR2 SYGVKD. The V and J ends lost 6 bases and 4 bases respectively, with 13 bases between them. CDR3 region: CAIRDPQTYEQYF. CDR3 nucleotides: TGTGCCATCAGGGACCCGCAGACTTACGAGCAGTACTTC.

In DNA, the CDR3 is TGCGCCAGCAGCCAAGATGGGGGCGTCGGGGAGCTGTTTTTT. Translating gives CASSQDGGVGELFF. V usage is TRBV4-1 and J usage is TRBJ2-2, with D perhaps TRBD1 (6 bases). V was shortened by 0 bases and J by 7 bases, with 9 bases between the two germline ends. The CDR3 spans 14 residues. The V gene's germline CDR1 is MGHRA and CDR2 YSYEKL.

A remark on this clone: Other DNA sequences in the sample encode the same CDR3. The DNA for the CDR3 is TGTGCCAGCAGCTTAGAGGAAGAGACCCAGTACTTC. Translated, it gives CASSLEEETQYF. This rearrangement joins TRBV7-9 to TRBJ2-5; D is undetermined. The V and J ends lost 1 base and 3 bases respectively, with 3 bases between them. The CDR3 is 12 amino acids. CDR1 and CDR2 from the germline V gene are SEHNR and FQNEAQ (reference sequence).

The chain combines TRBV27 with TRBJ2-7; TRBD2 might be the D (5 bases). The CDR3 is made up of 13 amino acids. Germline V gene sequence: CDR1 MNHEY, CDR2 SMNVEV (reference sequence). The V and J ends lost 3 bases and 3 bases respectively, with 9 bases between them. The CDR3 loop reads CASSLDGGYEQYF. In DNA, the CDR3 is TGTGCCAGCAGTTTGGACGGAGGCTACGAGCAGTACTTC.

This chain links TRBV11-2 with TRBJ2-2; no clear D. CDR1 and CDR2 from the germline V gene are SGHAT and FQNNGV. The CDR3 runs to 15 residues. Trimming took 1 base from V and 4 from J, leaving 10 bases between them. The CDR3 region is CASSLVFLPTGELFF. The CDR3 DNA reads as TGTGCCAGCAGCTTAGTTTTCCTCCCCACCGGGGAGCTGTTTTTT.

V is TRBV27 and J is TRBJ1-2; perhaps TRBD1 as D (6 bases). CDR1 is MNHEY, CDR2 SMNVEV, per germline (reference sequence). This CDR3 has 15 residues. V was cut by 4 bases and J by 8 bases, with 20 bases left in between. This chain's CDR3 is CASSSLQGVPLGYTF. Written as DNA, the CDR3 is TGTGCCAGCAGTTCACTACAGGGCGTCCCTTTGGGCTACACCTTC.

V and J are TRBV14 and TRBJ1-1, with D perhaps matching TRBD1 (5 bases). The CDR3 loop spans 15 amino acids. V lost 0 bases and J lost 1, with 9 bases in between. CDR1 and CDR2 from the germline V gene are SGHDN and FVKESK. CDR3 coding DNA: TGTGCCAGCAGCCAAGAGGGAGGGGCGAACACTGAAGCTTTCTTT. This sequence encodes CASSQEGGANTEAFF.

The rearrangement joins TRBV7-2 to TRBJ1-2; D call uncertain. Deletions cut 4 bases from V and 6 bases from J, with 18 bases between. Germline V gene sequence: CDR1 SGHTA, CDR2 FQGNSA. The CDR3 contains 15 residues. CDR3 nucleotide sequence: TGTGCCAGCAGCTCCATAAACTTTGAACCCGATGGCTACACCTTC. The encoded protein is CASSSINFEPDGYTF.

The CDR3 sequence is CASSPPESYEQYF. DNA of the CDR3: TGTGCCAGCTCACCACCGGAATCCTACGAGCAGTACTTC. The chain employs TRBV18 and TRBJ2-7; unclear D gene. V lost 0 bases and J 1 base, leaving 4 bases between the germline ends. CDR3 length equals 13 residues. Looked up from germline, CDR1 is KGHSH and CDR2 is LQKENI. Drawing the rest from reference TRBV18 and TRBJ2-7, the complete variable domain is NAGVMQNPRHLVRRRGQEARLRCSPMKGHSHVYWYRQLPEEGLKFMVYLQKENIIDESGMPKERFSAEFPKEGPSILRIQQVVRGDSAAYFCASSPPESYEQYFGPGTRLTVT.

This sequence joins TRBV23-1 and TRBJ2-5; 7 nucleotides align to TRBD1. TRBV23-1 is placed among ORFs of uncertain function. Trimming at V came to 0 bases and at J to 2 bases, leaving 9 bases not matched to a gene. This CDR3 has 17 residues. Here the CDR3 reads CASSQSEQQGIQETQYF. In DNA form, the CDR3 reads TGCGCCAGCAGTCAATCTGAACAACAGGGGATACAAGAGACCCAGTACTTC.

This chain joins TRBV5-6 and TRBJ1-5; D might be TRBD1 (6 bases). Germline CDR1 is SGHDT and CDR2 is YYEEEE. V was cut by 4 bases and J by 5 bases, with 16 bases left in between. The CDR3 has 15 amino acids. CDR3 amino acids: CASSLGATGYQPQHF. The DNA of the CDR3 is TGTGCCAGCAGCCTTGGGGCTACAGGGTATCAGCCCCAGCATTTT.

The V gene is TRBV2, the J gene TRBJ2-7; no reliable D call. Between the trimmed V and J ends, which lost 6 bases and 5 bases, there was a span of 11 bases. Germline values: CDR1 SNHLY, CDR2 FYNNEI. CDR3 length: 12 residues. CDR3 bases: TGTGCCAGCAGATTGGTGGGCCACGAGCAGTACTTC. It encodes CASRLVGHEQYF.

This clone occurred many times. The V and J genes are TRBV19 and TRBJ2-6; D uncertain. V lost 5 bases and J 0 bases, leaving 8 bases between the germline ends. The CDR3 sequence is 15 residues long. CDR1 LNHDA and CDR2 SQIVND come from the germline V gene (reference sequence). The CDR3 nucleotides are TGTGCCAGTAGTCTCTGGGCCTCTGGGGCCAACGTCCTGACTTTC. Translating it yields CASSLWASGANVLTF.

This clone was recorded once. The same CDR3 is also encoded by other DNA sequences in this sample. The chain joins TRBV7-2 to TRBJ2-1, with 14 bases aligning to TRBD2. Per the germline V gene, CDR1 is SGHTA and CDR2 is FQGNSA. The junction had 2 bases not matched to a gene; V was cut back by 3 bases and J by 7 bases. This CDR3 contains 15 residues. This CDR3 reads CASSFGLAGGNEQFF. The CDR3 DNA reads as TGTGCCAGCAGCTTTGGACTAGCGGGAGGAAATGAGCAGTTCTTC.

The DNA for the CDR3 is TGTGCCAGCTCACCACCGGGGGGGCCCGGGGAGCTGTTTTTT. Residues: CASSPPGGPGELFF. The rearrangement uses TRBV18 and TRBJ2-2; D perhaps matches TRBD2 (7 bases). V was clipped by 0 bases and J by 6 bases, with 8 bases between them. Germline CDR1 reads KGHSH; CDR2 reads LQKENI. The CDR3 is made up of 14 amino acids.

In its sample, this clone was seen once. J is TRBJ2-7 and V is TRBV29-1; 10 bases align to TRBD1. Germline V gene sequence: CDR1 SQVTM, CDR2 ANQGSEA. V shed 1 base and J 5 bases; nucleotides not matched to a gene: 5. The CDR3 runs 14 residues. The CDR3 DNA reads TGCAGCGTTGAAGGGGGACAGGGGAGAAACGAGCAGTACTTC. This sequence encodes CSVEGGQGRNEQYF.

The V and J genes are TRBV10-3 and TRBJ2-1; 10 bases agree with TRBD1. J was trimmed by 3 bases and V by 3 bases; bases with no gene match: 5. CDR1 and CDR2 (germline): ENHRY, SYGVKD. This CDR3 has 16 residues. The CDR3 DNA reads as TGTGCCATCAGTGACCCCGGACAGGGGGACTACAATGAGCAGTTCTTC. It translates to CAISDPGQGDYNEQFF.

V gene TRBV7-9 combines with J gene TRBJ2-1; 11 bases map to TRBD2. This CDR3 spans 16 amino acids. Per the germline V gene, CDR1 is SEHNR and CDR2 is FQNEAQ (reference sequence). V was pared by 5 bases and J by 3 bases, with 6 bases of the junction left unmatched. Here the CDR3 DNA reads TGTGCCAGCAGCGCCACTAGCGGGAGAAGCTACAATGAGCAGTTCTTC. Its protein product is CASSATSGRSYNEQFF.

The chain links TRBV19 to TRBJ1-5; TRBD1 matches 9 bases. Per the germline V gene, CDR1 is LNHDA and CDR2 is SQIVND (reference sequence). This CDR3 is 18 amino acids long. The V and J ends lost 5 bases and 4 bases, in that order; junction bases with no gene match: 15. The CDR3 sequence: CASSAHPSTGGKNQPQHF. The CDR3 nucleotides are TGTGCCAGTAGTGCCCATCCATCGACAGGGGGGAAGAATCAGCCCCAGCATTTT. The entire variable domain, with the rest obtained from reference TRBV19 and TRBJ1-5, is as follows: DGGITQSPKYLFRKEGQNVTLSCEQNLNHDAMYWYRQDPGQGLRLIYYSQIVNDFQKGDIAEGYSVSREKKESFPLTVTSAQKNPTAFYLCASSAHPSTGGKNQPQHFGDGTRLSIL.

V gene TRBV15 combines with J gene TRBJ2-1; D uncertain. The germline V gene encodes CDR1 LNHNV and CDR2 YYDKDF (reference sequence). The CDR3 loop spans 16 amino acids. Trimming took 0 bases from V and 0 from J, leaving 9 bases between them. CDR3 bases: TGTGCCACCAGCAGAGATGATGGCTCCTCCTACAATGAGCAGTTCTTC. The encoded protein is CATSRDDGSSYNEQFF.

The chain joins TRBV27 to TRBJ1-1; D uncertain. From germline, CDR1 is MNHEY and CDR2 SMNVEV (reference sequence). The CDR3 is 11 amino acids. Between the trimmed V and J ends, which lost 8 bases and 5 bases, there was a span of 9 bases. The CDR3 sequence is CASGWETEAFF. CDR3 DNA: TGTGCCAGCGGTTGGGAGACTGAAGCTTTCTTT.

The J gene is TRBJ1-5, the V gene TRBV12-5; 10 bases are shared with TRBD1. The germline gives CDR1 LGHNT, CDR2 FRNRAP. This CDR3 has 18 residues. Trimming at V came to 4 bases and at J to 0 bases, leaving 9 bases not matched to a gene. The CDR3, as DNA: TGTGCTAGTGGTTGGAGCGGGACAGGGGATTATAGCAATCAGCCCCAGCATTTT. Its protein product is CASGWSGTGDYSNQPQHF.

The CDR3 loop reads CAISRTETYEQYF. In DNA form, the CDR3 reads TGTGCCATCAGTAGGACAGAAACCTACGAGCAGTACTTC. The chain is built from TRBV10-3 and TRBJ2-7, with D perhaps matching TRBD1 (6 bases). CDR1 ENHRY and CDR2 SYGVKD come from the germline V gene. The length of the CDR3 is 13 residues. The V and J ends lost 5 bases and 2 bases respectively, with 10 bases between them.

V and J are TRBV2 and TRBJ2-1; the match to TRBD2 covers 13 bases. The germline V gene has CDR1 SNHLY and CDR2 FYNNEI. V lost 9 bases, J lost 4 bases, and 9 bases stayed unmatched. The CDR3 length is 16 residues. The CDR3 region has the DNA TGTGCCAGTACGGGACTAGCGGGACCCGAATACAATGAGCAGTTCTTC. Its translation is CASTGLAGPEYNEQFF.